Below are 5 T cell receptor beta chains sequenced from a single sample in a study of CD4 T cells in relation to SARS-CoV-2 and coronaviruses. Profiled with immunoSEQ multiplex PCR; TCRdb holds only in-frame clones, not every one. The sample lists around 22,000 clones; under 85% were seen once. Before the COVID-19 pandemic, during about 2011-2019, CD4+ T cells were taken from unexposed donors. Isolation of CD4+ T cells took place after roughly nine days in culture. These receptors are not linked to any known antigen. The sequenced material came from CD4+ T cells from PBMCs, cultured in vitro. These receptors came from a human donor in good health.

V and J are TRBV6-4 and TRBJ2-1; 14 bases are shared with TRBD2. The CDR3 sequence is 16 residues long. V lost 6 bases and J lost 7; bases outside the gene matches: 8. Germline CDR1 is MRHNA and CDR2 is SNTAGT. CDR3 nucleotides: TGTGCCAGCAGCATGCGCGGGACTAGCGGGAGTAATGAGCAGTTCTTC. This translates into CASSMRGTSGSNEQFF.

The J gene is TRBJ2-7, the V gene TRBV6-5; possibly TRBD1 or TRBD2 for D (5 bases each). V was pared by 2 bases and J by 3 bases, with 17 bases between. Germline CDR1 is MNHEY and CDR2 is SVGAGI. The CDR3 is 16 amino acids. This chain's CDR3 is CASSYDTLARGYEQYF. The CDR3 DNA sequence: TGTGCCAGCAGTTACGACACCCTCGCGAGGGGCTACGAGCAGTACTTC.

V usage is TRBV19 and J usage is TRBJ2-2; tentative D call: TRBD1 (5 bases). The V gene lost 8 bases and the J gene lost 2 bases, with 15 bases spanning the gap. CDR1 and CDR2 (germline): LNHDA, SQIVND (reference sequence). This CDR3 spans 15 amino acids. The CDR3 nucleotides read TGTGCCAGTCAACGACAGACCTCTAACACCGGGGAGCTGTTTTTT. Translated, it gives CASQRQTSNTGELFF.

V and J are TRBV6-1 and TRBJ1-2; D gene unclear. The CDR3 runs to 12 residues. V lost 3 bases, J lost 7 bases, and 9 bases lay in between. The germline gives CDR1 MNHNS, CDR2 SASEGT. The DNA of the CDR3 is TGTGCCAGCAGTGAGATAACAGTTGGCTACACCTTC. Translated: CASSEITVGYTF.

The chain has TRBV30 and TRBJ1-5; TRBD1 is a possible D gene (6 bases). There are 17 residues in the CDR3. Germline V lookup: CDR1 GTSNPN, CDR2 SVGIG (reference sequence). V was pared by 1 base and J by 1 base, with 17 bases between. This CDR3 is CAWSGTRGMGSNQPQHF. The CDR3 coding sequence is TGTGCCTGGAGTGGTACTAGGGGGATGGGGAGCAATCAGCCCCAGCATTTT.